These 4 T cell receptor beta chains came from one sample sequenced in a study of blood T cell repertoires in COVID-19. TCRdb's copy holds only in-frame clones and misses some; the assay was immunoSEQ multiplex PCR. The sample has 170,000 or so clones, around 84% seen once. The sequencing sample was made of peripheral blood. These receptors originate from a man in his fifties or sixties with COVID-19, enrolled during active disease.

V is TRBV27 and J is TRBJ2-1; 11 nucleotides match TRBD2. The germline gives CDR1 MNHEY, CDR2 SMNVEV (reference sequence). V was pared by 7 bases and J by 1 base, with 0 bases of the junction left unmatched. The CDR3 consists of 14 residues. The CDR3 DNA sequence: TGTGCCAGCATAGCGGGAGGGTCCTACAATGAGCAGTTCTTC. Its protein product is CASIAGGSYNEQFF.

The chain joins TRBV18 to TRBJ1-5, with unresolved D. The CDR3 contains 12 residues. Trimming removed 3 bases at V and 7 bases at J, with 7 bases between. CDR1 is KGHSH, CDR2 LQKENI, per germline. The CDR3 DNA reads as TGTGCCAGCTCACCCCCTCAGCAGCCCCAGCATTTT. Amino acid sequence: CASSPPQQPQHF.

CDR3 nucleotide sequence: TGTGCCAGCAGCTTAGCGGGACAAATAAATTCACCCCTCCACTTT. Translated, it gives CASSLAGQINSPLHF. The V gene is TRBV7-9, the J gene TRBJ1-6; weak D call: TRBD1 (6 bases). Looked up from germline, CDR1 is SEHNR and CDR2 is FQNEAQ (reference sequence). This CDR3 has 15 amino acids. The germline V and J ends were trimmed by 0 bases and 7 bases, with 10 bases remaining between them.

The rearrangement links TRBV29-1 to TRBJ1-2; D perhaps matches TRBD1 (6 bases). CDR1 is SQVTM and CDR2 is ANQGSEA in the germline V gene. With 2 bases removed from V and 6 bases from J, the gap between germline ends came to 10 bases. The CDR3 length is 12 residues. The CDR3 DNA sequence: TGCAGCGTTGAAAGGTCAGGGGATGGCTACACCTTC. As protein: CSVERSGDGYTF.